The source of this T cell receptor beta chain is a study of shared clonotypes between healthy human individuals. This table comes from immunoSEQ multiplex PCR, and its TCRdb copy is limited to in-frame clones, with some not included. This repertoire shows a few million clones, about 92% found once; its top ten account for 0.3% to 0.4%. Losses at the gene ends were 1 base for V and 8 bases for J; bases not matched to a gene: 9. The CDR3 consists of 16 residues. CDR1 is SGHAT, CDR2 FQNNGV, per germline. The sample consisted of naive CD4+ T cells from PBMCs. As for subset: CD45RA+ positively selected. The V and J genes are TRBV11-2 and TRBJ2-3, with 10 bases aligning to TRBD2. The clonotype was recovered from a man younger than 35 in good health. Some clones in this sample may be carry-over from other donors' samples. CDR3 residues: CASSLGLLAGIATQYF. Here the CDR3 DNA reads TGTGCCAGCAGCTTAGGTCTACTAGCGGGGATCGCTACGCAGTATTTT.